This T cell receptor beta chain was identified in a study of CD8+CD57+ T cells in acquired aplastic anemia. For CDR3 and TCR beta VDJ profiling, genomic DNA was the template used. Each CDR3 protein gets one entry after TCRdb re-called the reads with MiXCR. The top ten clones hold about 2.9% of a sample with about 160,000 distinct CDR3 sequences, approximately 51% of them seen once. This clonotype was recorded many times. With V trimmed by 6 bases and J by 8 bases, 7 bases remained unmatched. This CDR3 comprises 14 residues. Selection for sequencing was limited to patients who had shown CD8+CD57+ cell expansion by flow cytometry.

The receptor was isolated from a human donor with aplastic anemia. The gene calls are TRBV12-3 or TRBV12-4 and TRBJ1-2; TRBD1 matches 12 bases. Sequences were obtained from sorted CD4+, CD8+, or CD8+CD57+ T cells (not recorded which) from PBMCs. The CDR3 protein is CASSRGQGANGYTF. The CDR3 DNA reads TGTGCCAGCAGCCGGGGACAGGGGGCTAACGGCTACACCTTC.